This TCR beta chain was sequenced in a study of blood T cell repertoires in COVID-19. At the level of the study: In each case, the material was cDNA or gDNA derived from T cells, B-cell-depleted T cells, or PBMCs.

V lost 1 base and J 0 bases, leaving 13 bases between the germline ends. Germline V CDR1 and CDR2: MDHEN, SYDVKM. The CDR3 runs to 16 residues. As processed by the authors: Amplification of reference gene primers was used by the study to estimate nucleated cell counts. Data came from immunoSEQ multiplex PCR; TCRdb stores just in-frame clones and leaves some out. V and J calls and clone size are as listed in that table; D and trimming were resolved from the DNA. The sample holds around 270,000 clones; 70% to 85% are singletons and the top ten take 0.85% to 1%. J is TRBJ2-7 and V is TRBV28; TRBD1 might be the D (5 bases). Sequenced sample: peripheral blood. The sequence was obtained from a human donor with COVID-19, enrolled during active disease. The donor label of this sample is uncertain. As DNA, the CDR3 is TGTGCCAGCAGTTTATTAGGCAGGGAAAGCTCCTACGAGCAGTACTTC. It translates to CASSLLGRESSYEQYF. The full variable domain, with the rest looked up from reference TRBV28 and TRBJ2-7, is DVKVTQSSRYLVKRTGEKVFLECVQDMDHENMFWYRQDPGLGLRLIYFSYDVKMKEKGDIPEGYSVSREKKERFSLILESASTNQTSMYLCASSLLGRESSYEQYFGPGTRLTVT.